The 32 T cell receptor beta chains below come from one sample, sequenced in a study of T cell responses to AZD1222 COVID-19 vaccine (dated by TCRdb to the early 2020s). Sample time point, as interpreted from the label and publication: baseline before first vaccination. Library preparation employed the immunoSEQ multiplex PCR assay. Here the immuneACCESS table is served through TCRdb, limited to in-frame sequences with V and J called. Missing clones are a known gap in these copies; in checked studies unresolved V genes cover under half, and the rest lacks a known reason. Across this sample there are roughly 130,000 clones, with 85% to 90% seen only once. The ten largest make up less than 15% of the sample. Source: peripheral blood, taken on day 0 of AZD1222 vaccination. The receptors here all came from an adult in good health.

The chain links TRBV28 to TRBJ1-1, with D possibly matching TRBD1 (5 bases). CDR3 length: 12 amino acids. Germline assignment: CDR1 MDHEN and CDR2 SYDVKM. V was trimmed by 8 bases and J by 5 bases, leaving 12 bases between them. CDR3 nucleotide sequence: TGTGCCAGCGGGGGTATGGGGACTGAAGCTTTCTTT. Residues: CASGGMGTEAFF.

The rearrangement joins TRBV6-5 to TRBJ1-1; D gene ambiguous. The CDR3 extends over 14 amino acids. The V end was cut by 0 bases, the J end by 4 bases, with 9 bases between. Germline CDR1 MNHEY, CDR2 SVGAGI. CDR3 region: CASSYSRAVTEAFF. The DNA of the CDR3 is TGTGCCAGCAGTTACTCGAGAGCGGTCACTGAAGCTTTCTTT.

The chain uses TRBV3-1 (or the pseudogene TRBV3-2) and TRBJ2-6; D unclear. The CDR3 contains 15 residues. The V gene lost 4 bases and the J gene lost 0 bases, with 7 bases spanning the gap. The germline V gene has CDR1 LGHDT and CDR2 YNNKEL (reference sequence). DNA for the CDR3: TGTGCCAGCAGCCTTAGGGCCTCTGGGGCCAACGTCCTGACTTTC. The encoded protein is CASSLRASGANVLTF.

This clone was seen a single time. The V gene is TRBV12-3 or TRBV12-4, the J gene TRBJ1-1; D uncertain. Trimming took off 5 bases at V and 3 bases at J, with 4 bases between the two ends. The length of the CDR3 is 11 residues. The CDR3 sequence is CASSSDTEAFF. The CDR3, as DNA: TGTGCCAGCAGTAGCGACACTGAAGCTTTCTTT.

The chain combines TRBV19 with TRBJ2-1; tentative D call: TRBD1 (6 bases). The ends were cut back, 1 base at V and 5 bases at J, with 9 bases in the middle. The CDR3 loop spans 14 amino acids. The V gene's germline CDR1 is LNHDA and CDR2 SQIVND (reference sequence). The CDR3 protein is CASSIGRGNNEQFF. The CDR3, as DNA: TGTGCCAGTAGTATAGGCAGGGGCAACAATGAGCAGTTCTTC. The variable domain in full, with the rest retrieved from reference TRBV19 and TRBJ2-1, is DGGITQSPKYLFRKEGQNVTLSCEQNLNHDAMYWYRQDPGQGLRLIYYSQIVNDFQKGDIAEGYSVSREKKESFPLTVTSAQKNPTAFYLCASSIGRGNNEQFFGPGTRLTVL.

J is TRBJ1-4 and V is TRBV12-3 or TRBV12-4; D is unclear. The ends were cut back, 6 bases at V and 5 bases at J, with 10 bases in the middle. This CDR3 has 13 residues. CDR3 DNA: TGTGCCAGCAGGGAGAGGAGGAATGAAAAACTGTTTTTT. It codes for CASRERRNEKLFF.

The J gene is TRBJ1-4, the V gene TRBV27, with 7 bases aligning to TRBD1. The germline V gene encodes CDR1 MNHEY and CDR2 SMNVEV (reference sequence). This CDR3 spans 12 amino acids. V lost 4 bases, J lost 11 bases, and 4 bases stayed unmatched. The CDR3 protein is CASSSQGQKLFF. DNA for the CDR3: TGTGCCAGCAGTTCCCAGGGACAGAAACTGTTTTTT.

This sequence joins TRBV7-8 and TRBJ2-5; the D gene is possibly TRBD1 (5 bases). V was pared by 5 bases and J by 2 bases, with 12 bases between. This CDR3 region has 14 residues. Germline V lookup: CDR1 SGHVS, CDR2 FQNEAQ. CDR3 region: CASSGRQRQETQYF. Here the CDR3 DNA reads TGTGCCAGCAGCGGTCGACAGCGACAAGAGACCCAGTACTTC.

The CDR3: CASSPGTSGRAYNEQFF. The CDR3 region has the DNA TGCGCCAGCAGCCCCGGGACTAGCGGGAGGGCCTACAATGAGCAGTTCTTC. The chain combines TRBV4-1 with TRBJ2-1; 16 bases are a match to TRBD2. V lost 4 bases to trimming and J lost 2 bases; unmatched junction nucleotides: 2. This CDR3 has 17 amino acids. Germline CDR1 MGHRA, CDR2 YSYEKL.

This clone was seen just once. This sequence joins TRBV6-4 and TRBJ1-5; tentative D call: TRBD1 (5 bases). Deletions cut 2 bases from V and 7 bases from J, with 15 bases between. The length of the CDR3 is 15 residues. Germline assignment: CDR1 MRHNA and CDR2 SNTAGT. In DNA form, the CDR3 reads TGTGCCAGCAGTGACAGGTGGCAGGGAAAGCAGCCCCAGCATTTT. This translates into CASSDRWQGKQPQHF.

This chain links TRBV19 with TRBJ1-1; no clear D gene. CDR1 LNHDA and CDR2 SQIVND come from the germline V gene (reference sequence). This CDR3 is built from 13 residues. Trimming took off 0 bases at V and 4 bases at J, with 6 bases between the two ends. The CDR3 nucleotides read TGTGCCAGTAGTATAGAAGGACGCACTGAAGCTTTCTTT. Protein sequence: CASSIEGRTEAFF. The full variable domain, completed using reference TRBV19 and TRBJ1-1, is DGGITQSPKYLFRKEGQNVTLSCEQNLNHDAMYWYRQDPGQGLRLIYYSQIVNDFQKGDIAEGYSVSREKKESFPLTVTSAQKNPTAFYLCASSIEGRTEAFFGQGTRLTVV.

The chain links TRBV28 to TRBJ1-2; no definite D call. Trimming took off 4 bases at V and 8 bases at J, with 8 bases between the two ends. The length of the CDR3 is 11 residues. Germline assignment: CDR1 MDHEN and CDR2 SYDVKM. This CDR3 reads CASSWVSGYTF. CDR3 DNA: TGTGCCAGCAGTTGGGTATCGGGCTACACCTTC.

The chain carries TRBV9 and TRBJ1-4; no reliable D call. This CDR3 spans 17 amino acids. V lost 0 bases, J lost 0 bases, and 12 bases lay in between. Germline V gives CDR1 SGDLS, CDR2 YYNGEE. This CDR3 is CASSVEGGLATNEKLFF. The CDR3, as DNA: TGTGCCAGCAGCGTAGAGGGCGGTCTTGCAACTAATGAAAAACTGTTTTTT.

V is TRBV5-6 and J is TRBJ1-3; D is uncertain. Germline V gene data show CDR1 as SGHDT and CDR2 as YYEEEE. V was pared by 2 bases and J by 0 bases, with 9 bases between. The CDR3 loop spans 15 amino acids. The chain's CDR3 is CASSFGRGSGNTIYF. DNA of the CDR3: TGTGCCAGCAGCTTCGGCCGGGGCTCTGGAAACACCATATATTTT.

The chain is built from TRBV24-1 and TRBJ2-5; the D is unclear. Trimming pared 6 bases from V and 5 bases from J, leaving 18 bases between. This CDR3 is 15 amino acids long. CDR1 is KGHDR and CDR2 is SFDVKD in the germline V gene. CDR3 residues: CATSPGSPSSETQYF. CDR3 DNA sequence: TGTGCCACCAGTCCCGGGTCCCCGTCCTCGGAGACCCAGTACTTC.

V is TRBV3-1 (or the pseudogene TRBV3-2) and J is TRBJ1-5; D is unclear. This CDR3 contains 17 residues. Deletions cut 0 bases from V and 0 bases from J, with 12 bases between. Looked up from germline, CDR1 is LGHDT and CDR2 is YNNKEL (reference sequence). CDR3: CASSQDWAPNSNQPQHF. Written as DNA, the CDR3 is TGTGCCAGCAGCCAAGACTGGGCACCTAATAGCAATCAGCCCCAGCATTTT.

The gene calls are TRBV6-5 and TRBJ1-4; D may be TRBD1 (5 bases). The CDR3 loop spans 14 amino acids. Trimming shortened V by 0 bases and J by 8 bases, and 10 bases separated the two germline ends. Germline CDR1 reads MNHEY; CDR2 reads SVGAGI. The CDR3 region has the DNA TGTGCCAGCAGTTACTCGACGGGGGACGAAAAACTGTTTTTT. Translated, it gives CASSYSTGDEKLFF.

The chain combines TRBV11-2 with TRBJ2-1; 10 bases align to TRBD2. The CDR3 has 18 residues. Trimming cost V 0 bases and J 7 bases; bases outside gene matches: 12. CDR1 is SGHAT, CDR2 FQNNGV, per germline. Here the CDR3 DNA reads TGTGCCAGCAGCTTAGAGCTCCCTCGAGCGGGAGGGCCAAATGAGCAGTTCTTC. Protein: CASSLELPRAGGPNEQFF.

The CDR3 reads CASSRLMDRKAFF. CDR3 nucleotides: TGTGCCAGCAGCCGACTGATGGACAGAAAGGCTTTCTTT. The chain employs TRBV9 and TRBJ1-1, with D perhaps TRBD1 (6 bases). From germline, CDR1 is SGDLS and CDR2 YYNGEE. CDR3 length: 13 amino acids. Trimming shortened V by 4 bases and J by 11 bases, and 18 bases separated the two germline ends.

CDR3 coding DNA: TGTGCCAGCAGCTCCCGACAGGGAGGCTCCTACGAGCAGTACTTC. Translated, it gives CASSSRQGGSYEQYF. The genes are TRBV5-8 and TRBJ2-7; D is possibly TRBD1 (7 bases). The CDR3 is 15 residues long. CDR1 and CDR2 (germline): SGHTS, YDEGEE. V was trimmed by 3 bases and J by 0 bases, leaving 13 bases between them.

The chain joins TRBV5-6 to TRBJ1-4; possibly TRBD1 for D (5 bases). Germline V gives CDR1 SGHDT, CDR2 YYEEEE. This CDR3 has 16 residues. The V end was cut by 4 bases, the J end by 0 bases, with 13 bases between. This chain's CDR3 is CASSAPQAATNEKLFF. The CDR3 nucleotides are TGTGCCAGCAGCGCCCCACAGGCAGCAACTAATGAAAAACTGTTTTTT. Full variable domain (missing parts from reference TRBV5-6 and TRBJ1-4): DAGVTQSPTHLIKTRGQQVTLRCSPKSGHDTVSWYQQALGQGPQFIFQYYEEEERQRGNFPDRFSGHQFPNYSSELNVNALLLGDSALYLCASSAPQAATNEKLFFGSGTQLSVL.

The V and J genes are TRBV9 and TRBJ2-2; possibly TRBD2 for D (5 bases). This CDR3 region has 13 residues. Germline-derived CDR1 and CDR2 are SGDLS and YYNGEE. V lost 3 bases to trimming and J lost 7 bases, with 10 bases between them. CDR3 in DNA: TGTGCCAGCAGCGCGGACTCCCGCGGGGAGCTGTTTTTT. This encodes CASSADSRGELFF.

This clone was found a few times. This chain connects TRBV19 to TRBJ1-2, with no clear D. Between the trimmed V and J ends, which lost 3 bases and 2 bases, there was a span of 7 bases. The CDR3 contains 13 residues. The germline V gene has CDR1 LNHDA and CDR2 SQIVND (reference sequence). CDR3 coding DNA: TGTGCCAGTAGTATGGAGGAGAACTATGGCTACACCTTC. Its translation: CASSMEENYGYTF.

CDR3 protein: CASSSHAGTGGDQPQHF. The CDR3 DNA sequence: TGTGCCAGCAGTTCTCACGCCGGGACAGGGGGCGATCAGCCCCAGCATTTT. V is TRBV27 and J is TRBJ1-5; 12 nucleotides agree with TRBD1. V trimming: 4 bases; J trimming: 5 bases; junction bases outside the gene matches: 9. Germline CDR1 reads MNHEY; CDR2 reads SMNVEV (reference sequence). This CDR3 comprises 17 residues.

This clone was picked up a small number of times. The chain carries TRBV7-2 and TRBJ1-5; tentative D call: TRBD1 (6 bases). Germline lookup yields CDR1 SGHTA and CDR2 FQGNSA. This CDR3 comprises 14 residues. Trimming shortened V by 2 bases and J by 8 bases, and 13 bases separated the two germline ends. CDR3 in amino acids: CASSLQTGGEPQHF. DNA of the CDR3: TGTGCCAGCAGCTTACAGACAGGCGGTGAGCCCCAGCATTTT.

V and J are TRBV19 and TRBJ2-1, with 10 bases fitting TRBD2. Germline assignment: CDR1 LNHDA and CDR2 SQIVND (reference sequence). V dropped 3 bases and J dropped 6; count of bases not matched to a gene: 5. This CDR3 spans 15 amino acids. The DNA for the CDR3 is TGTGCCAGTAGTATTTTTAGCGGGGGGAGCAATGAGCAGTTCTTC. Its protein product is CASSIFSGGSNEQFF.

The CDR3 sequence: CASSYPAGAQETQYF. The CDR3 DNA sequence: TGTGCCAGCAGTTATCCAGCGGGGGCTCAAGAGACCCAGTACTTC. J is TRBJ2-5 and V is TRBV6-5; 8 positions agree with TRBD2. V shed 3 bases and J 2 bases; nucleotides not matched to a gene: 5. CDR3 size: 15 residues. Germline values: CDR1 MNHEY, CDR2 SVGAGI.

This clone was seen once. The same CDR3 is also encoded by other DNA sequences in this sample. V gene TRBV6-6 combines with J gene TRBJ2-1; D is unclear. CDR1 MNHNY and CDR2 SVGAGI come from the germline V gene (reference sequence). This CDR3 spans 12 amino acids. Trimming pared 6 bases from V and 4 bases from J, leaving 7 bases between. The CDR3 DNA is TGTGCCAGCAGCCGTCCATACAATGAGCAGTTCTTC. This gives the protein CASSRPYNEQFF.

This chain links TRBV20-1 with TRBJ1-1; TRBD1 is a possible D gene (5 bases). There are 15 residues in the CDR3. Deletions cut 3 bases from V and 1 base from J, with 15 bases between. Germline V lookup: CDR1 DFQATT, CDR2 SNEGSKA (reference sequence). Written as DNA, the CDR3 is TGCAGTGCTAGTCCGGTGGGGCTGGGGAACACTGAAGCTTTCTTT. This codes for CSASPVGLGNTEAFF.

The J gene is TRBJ2-2, the V gene TRBV30, with D possibly called TRBD1 or TRBD2 (5 bases each). The CDR3 is made up of 15 amino acids. Trimming stripped 4 bases from V and 1 base from J, with 13 bases between. Looked up from germline, CDR1 is GTSNPN and CDR2 is SVGIG (reference sequence). In DNA, the CDR3 is TGTGCCTGGAATCGGAGGACACTGAACACCGGGGAGCTGTTTTTT. Translated: CAWNRRTLNTGELFF.

J is TRBJ1-3 and V is TRBV3-1 (or the pseudogene TRBV3-2); D is uncertain. V was trimmed by 0 bases and J by 0 bases, leaving 6 bases between them. The CDR3 is 15 amino acids. Germline CDR1 LGHDT, CDR2 YNNKEL (reference sequence). The CDR3 spells CASSQDLSSGNTIYF. CDR3 in DNA: TGTGCCAGCAGCCAAGATCTAAGCTCTGGAAACACCATATATTTT.

This sequence joins TRBV24-1 and TRBJ2-4; perhaps D is TRBD1 or TRBD2 (6 bases each). Trimming took off 3 bases at V and 7 bases at J, with 12 bases between the two ends. The CDR3 is 14 amino acids. The V gene's germline CDR1 is KGHDR and CDR2 SFDVKD. CDR3 protein: CATSDTGTRNIQYF. The CDR3 DNA follows: TGTGCCACCAGTGATACAGGGACTCGGAACATTCAGTACTTC.